The entry below describes one TCR beta chain. What it binds is unknown. Sequencing used immunoSEQ multiplex PCR; TCRdb keeps in-frame clones, though not all of them. Found here are some 2,100,000 clones, 93% of them singletons; the top ten hold under 2%. This sample is drawn from a study of shared clonotypes between healthy human individuals. The germline CDR1 and CDR2 sequences are MDHEN and SYDVKM. This CDR3 is 16 amino acids long. Trimming took off 3 bases at V and 4 bases at J, with 19 bases between the two ends. Findings and caveats of the study: A handful of donors shared around 5.2% of their naive CD4 clonotypes. Rarefaction exposed incomplete sorted-subset sequencing despite large depth.

It was CD45RO-negative cells, positively selected for CCR7, that made up naive CD8 cells, with terminally differentiated effector memory CD45RA+ cells excluded. This chain connects TRBV28 to TRBJ2-7; D is possibly TRBD1 (6 bases). This clonotype was obtained from a man between 18 and 29 years old in good health. Some clones in this sample may be carry-over from other donors' samples. Sequencing was performed on naive CD8+ T cells from PBMCs. The CDR3 DNA is TGTGCCAGCAGTTTCCCGACGACAGGAAAATTTTACGAGCAGTACTTC. Protein: CASSFPTTGKFYEQYF. The full variable domain, in which reference TRBV28 and TRBJ2-7 provide the parts outside the CDR3, is DVKVTQSSRYLVKRTGEKVFLECVQDMDHENMFWYRQDPGLGLRLIYFSYDVKMKEKGDIPEGYSVSREKKERFSLILESASTNQTSMYLCASSFPTTGKFYEQYFGPGTRLTVT.